The 24 T cell receptor beta chains given below trace back to one sample, sequenced in a study of shared clonotypes between healthy human individuals. Some clones are missing from TCRdb's copy, which holds only in-frame ones; the method was immunoSEQ multiplex PCR. This table has around 2,000,000 clones, about 92% appearing once. As defined, naive CD8 cells were CD45RO-negative and positively selected for CCR7, with terminally differentiated effector memory CD45RA+ cells excluded. The sample consisted of naive CD8+ T cells from PBMCs. These receptors were obtained from a man between 18 and 29 years old in good health. Some clones in this sample may be carry-over from other donors' samples.

With respect to this clone: A junction boundary mismatches the germline segment, possibly from a read error. This sequence joins TRBV15 and TRBJ2-3; D remains ambiguous. The CDR3 is made up of 13 amino acids. Germline V gene lookup returns CDR1 LNHNV and CDR2 YYDKDF (reference sequence). Here the CDR3 DNA reads TGTGCCACCAGCAGAGATCGCTCGACTCCTTCTTCGTTT. As protein: CATSRDRSTPSSF.

The V call is TRBV9, the J call TRBJ1-1; TRBD1 matches at 8 bases. The CDR3 loop spans 18 amino acids. In germline, CDR1 is SGDLS, CDR2 YYNGEE. V was clipped by 3 bases and J by 3 bases; unmatched bases: 16. In DNA, the CDR3 is TGTGCCAGCAGCGGACTGGACAGGGAACGATTAATGGACACTGAAGCTTTCTTT. It is translated as CASSGLDRERLMDTEAFF.

V gene TRBV9 combines with J gene TRBJ2-7; a possible D gene is TRBD1 (6 bases). Germline CDR1 is SGDLS and CDR2 is YYNGEE. The CDR3 is 14 residues long. The V and J ends lost 7 bases and 1 base respectively, with 15 bases between them. The CDR3 sequence is CASAYRDTSYEQYF. The CDR3 bases are TGTGCCAGCGCATACAGGGATACTTCCTACGAGCAGTACTTC.

The chain combines TRBV7-8 with TRBJ2-4; 8 bases are shared with TRBD1. The V gene's germline CDR1 is SGHVS and CDR2 FQNEAQ. This CDR3 spans 19 amino acids. V lost 0 bases, J lost 4 bases, and 14 bases stayed unmatched. CDR3 amino acids: CASSLARVTGARTKNIQYF. CDR3 DNA sequence: TGTGCCAGCAGCTTAGCGCGGGTGACAGGGGCCCGCACGAAAAACATTCAGTACTTC.

The chain employs TRBV4-1 and TRBJ2-2; D gene ambiguous. V lost 3 bases and J lost 7, with 9 bases in between. Germline assignment: CDR1 MGHRA and CDR2 YSYEKL. The CDR3 contains 13 residues. The CDR3 is CASSHPQIGELFF. In DNA, the CDR3 is TGCGCCAGCAGCCATCCTCAGATCGGGGAGCTGTTTTTT.

This chain links TRBV6-5 with TRBJ1-2, with TRBD1 identical over 8 bases. The CDR3 is 14 amino acids. After removal of 2 bases from V and 8 bases from J, the junction contained 7 bases not matched to a gene. Germline V CDR1 and CDR2: MNHEY, SVGAGI. This CDR3 reads CASSYGQGLWGYTF. CDR3 nucleotides: TGTGCCAGCAGTTACGGACAGGGCCTTTGGGGCTACACCTTC.

This sequence joins TRBV27 and TRBJ1-1; TRBD1 matches at 9 bases. V lost 4 bases, J lost 6 bases, and 3 bases stayed unmatched. There are 13 residues in the CDR3. The germline CDR1 and CDR2 sequences are MNHEY and SMNVEV (reference sequence). CDR3 amino acids: CASSWRDRAEAFF. The DNA for the CDR3 is TGTGCCAGCAGTTGGCGGGACAGGGCTGAAGCTTTCTTT.

The chain joins TRBV4-1 to TRBJ2-6; D is unresolved. Germline-derived CDR1 and CDR2 are MGHRA and YSYEKL. The ends were cut back, 6 bases at V and 1 base at J, with 13 bases in the middle. There are 16 residues in the CDR3. The CDR3 DNA follows: TGCGCCAGCAGTCAGGAAGAGGATTCTGGGGCCAACGTCCTGACTTTC. Its protein is CASSQEEDSGANVLTF.

As to this clone: This CDR3 is also generated by other DNA sequences in the sample. This CDR3 is CASSPRGNTDTQYF. CDR3 DNA sequence: TGTGCCAGCAGTCCTAGGGGTAACACAGATACGCAGTATTTT. The rearrangement uses TRBV27 and TRBJ2-3, with D possibly matching TRBD1 (5 bases). The CDR3 sequence is 14 residues long. V was cut by 5 bases and J by 2 bases, with 11 bases left in between. In germline, CDR1 is MNHEY, CDR2 SMNVEV (reference sequence).

As DNA, the CDR3 is TGTGCCAGCAGCATGCGGACAGCTTACGAGCAGTACTTC. It is translated as CASSMRTAYEQYF. The chain employs TRBV7-2 and TRBJ2-7; perhaps TRBD1 as D (6 bases). The V end lost 5 bases, the J end lost 4 bases, and 12 bases lay between the germline ends. The CDR3 length is 13 residues. CDR1 is SGHTA, CDR2 FQGNSA, per germline.

The V gene is TRBV19, the J gene TRBJ2-7, with D possibly matching TRBD1 (5 bases). The V end lost 3 bases, the J end lost 2 bases, and 8 bases lay between the germline ends. CDR1 and CDR2 from the germline V gene are LNHDA and SQIVND (reference sequence). The CDR3 runs to 13 residues. For the CDR3, the DNA is TGTGCCAGTAGTATCAAGACAGCCTACGAGCAGTACTTC. This codes for CASSIKTAYEQYF.

The chain employs TRBV18 and TRBJ1-1; no clear D. V shed 0 bases and J shed 2 bases, with 13 bases lying between them. Germline V CDR1 and CDR2: KGHSH, LQKENI. CDR3 length: 16 amino acids. The CDR3 nucleotides read TGTGCCAGCTCACCACCTCGGTGGCAGGTAAACACTGAAGCTTTCTTT. It yields the protein CASSPPRWQVNTEAFF.

The genes are TRBV4-1 and TRBJ2-1; D gene uncertain. Trimming stripped 8 bases from V and 6 bases from J, with 14 bases between. Germline CDR1 reads MGHRA; CDR2 reads YSYEKL. The CDR3 has 13 amino acids. The CDR3 reads CASRSGHSNEQFF. The CDR3 coding sequence is TGCGCCAGCCGTTCGGGTCATTCCAATGAGCAGTTCTTC.

V gene TRBV7-9 combines with J gene TRBJ1-1; 9 bases match TRBD1. J lost 4 bases, V lost 5 bases, and 11 bases had no gene match. The V gene's germline CDR1 is SEHNR and CDR2 FQNEAQ (reference sequence). This CDR3 spans 16 amino acids. CDR3 bases: TGTGCCAGCAGCACCCTATTGGACAGGGGTTCCACTGAAGCTTTCTTT. Translation gives CASSTLLDRGSTEAFF.

This chain links TRBV19 with TRBJ2-1; D remains ambiguous. The germline gives CDR1 LNHDA, CDR2 SQIVND (reference sequence). V was shortened by 2 bases and J by 7 bases, with 9 bases between the two germline ends. This CDR3 region has 13 residues. CDR3 sequence (DNA): TGTGCCAGTAGTATAATGGGCCGTAATGAGCAGTTCTTC. Protein sequence: CASSIMGRNEQFF.

The gene calls are TRBV4-2 and TRBJ2-3; weak D call: TRBD2 (6 bases). Germline CDR1 is LGHNA and CDR2 is YNFKEQ. The CDR3 has 17 residues. V was cut by 0 bases and J by 2 bases, with 15 bases left in between. In nucleotides, the CDR3 is TGTGCCAGCAGCCAAGACGGGAGCGGGTTACTCACAGATACGCAGTATTTT. This sequence encodes CASSQDGSGLLTDTQYF.

The sample holds one count of this clone. J is TRBJ2-7 and V is TRBV6-5; TRBD1 aligns across 8 bases. The CDR3 contains 15 residues. Trimming took 2 bases from V and 4 from J; bases not matched to a gene: 7. The V gene's germline CDR1 is MNHEY and CDR2 SVGAGI. This chain's CDR3 is CASSYGSGGMYEQYF. The DNA for the CDR3 is TGTGCCAGCAGTTACGGGTCAGGGGGCATGTACGAGCAGTACTTC.

The rearrangement joins TRBV10-3 to TRBJ1-2; 11 bases line up with TRBD1. This CDR3 contains 16 residues. From germline, CDR1 is ENHRY and CDR2 SYGVKD. V lost 0 bases to trimming and J lost 8 bases; unmatched junction nucleotides: 8. CDR3 DNA sequence: TGTGCCATCAGTGAGTCGGGACAGGGGGTCGGCCTAGGCTACACCTTC. It encodes CAISESGQGVGLGYTF.

The rearrangement uses TRBV5-4 and TRBJ1-5; possible D gene TRBD1, 6 bases. The V gene lost 0 bases and the J gene lost 7 bases, with 14 bases spanning the gap. This CDR3 has 15 residues. Per the germline V gene, CDR1 is SGHNT and CDR2 is YYREEE (reference sequence). As DNA, the CDR3 is TGTGCCAGCAGCTTGGGCAGGGGACCTGGGCAGCCCCAGCATTTT. Protein sequence: CASSLGRGPGQPQHF.

The rearrangement links TRBV7-9 to TRBJ2-3, with 9 positions matching TRBD2. From germline, CDR1 is SEHNR and CDR2 FQNEAQ (reference sequence). The CDR3 is 15 amino acids. V trimming: 1 base; J trimming: 14 bases; junction bases outside the gene matches: 13. CDR3 coding DNA: TGTGCCAGCAGCTTAGGCCTCGGGGGGACTAGCCTGCCGTATTTT. It translates to CASSLGLGGTSLPYF.

This clone has only a few counts. The CDR3 is CSVDTGGGRELFF. CDR3 sequence (DNA): TGCAGCGTTGATACAGGGGGAGGGAGGGAACTGTTTTTT. The chain has TRBV29-1 and TRBJ1-4, with 8 bases aligning to TRBD1. The CDR3 is 13 residues long. From germline, CDR1 is SQVTM and CDR2 ANQGSEA. V trimming: 3 bases; J trimming: 12 bases; junction bases outside the gene matches: 9. Using reference TRBV29-1 and TRBJ1-4 for the parts outside the CDR3, the full variable domain is SAVISQKPSRDICQRGTSLTIQCQVDSQVTMMFWYRQQPGQSLTLIATANQGSEATYESGFVIDKFPISRPNLTFSTLTVSNMSPEDSSIYLCSVDTGGGRELFFGSGTQLSVL.

The chain recombines TRBV6-6 with TRBJ2-3; D perhaps matches TRBD2 (5 bases). V lost 2 bases and J lost 1, with 7 bases in between. Germline assignment: CDR1 MNHNY and CDR2 SVGAGI (reference sequence). This CDR3 region has 14 residues. CDR3 coding DNA: TGTGCCAGCAGTTACGGGCGGGGCACAGATACGCAGTATTTT. Amino acids: CASSYGRGTDTQYF.

This sequence joins TRBV7-8 and TRBJ1-1; the D gene is possibly TRBD1 (6 bases). CDR1 is SGHVS and CDR2 is FQNEAQ in the germline V gene. The CDR3 consists of 15 residues. V lost 2 bases, J lost 2 bases, and 12 bases lay in between. The CDR3 here is CASSLRRGSNTEAFF. CDR3 DNA: TGTGCCAGCAGCTTACGCAGGGGTTCCAACACTGAAGCTTTCTTT.

The gene calls are TRBV28 and TRBJ2-1; D is uncertain. Germline V gene lookup returns CDR1 MDHEN and CDR2 SYDVKM. This CDR3 region has 13 residues. V lost 3 bases, J lost 7 bases, and 10 bases lay in between. The CDR3 bases are TGTGCCAGCAGTTTCCGGATGGGGAATGAGCAGTTCTTC. Translated: CASSFRMGNEQFF. Looking up the rest from reference TRBV28 and TRBJ2-1 gives the full variable domain: DVKVTQSSRYLVKRTGEKVFLECVQDMDHENMFWYRQDPGLGLRLIYFSYDVKMKEKGDIPEGYSVSREKKERFSLILESASTNQTSMYLCASSFRMGNEQFFGPGTRLTVL.